This T cell receptor beta chain was captured in a study of T cells in Graves' hyperthyroidism and ophthalmopathy. Amplification of TCR beta CDR3 regions was performed using RNA transcripts as template. The HTBI primer set served for first-round RT-PCR of the TCR CDR3. Using its own MiXCR run on the multiplex PCR reads, TCRdb lists one record per CDR3 protein. Among over 400,000 distinct CDR3 sequences, 22% were seen once, and the ten largest hold around 50%. The CDR3 consists of 17 residues. Germline values: CDR1 SGHTA, CDR2 FQGNSA. Trimming removed 3 bases from V and 0 bases from J, with 15 bases in between.

The chain employs TRBV7-2 and TRBJ1-3, with D possibly TRBD1 on 5 matching bases. The sequenced material came from blood. The TCR sequence derives from a woman in her 70s with Graves' ophthalmopathy. CDR3 coding DNA: TGTGCCAGCAGCTTGTTCCGGGGCTTGAGCTCTGGAAACACCATATATTTT. Translation gives CASSLFRGLSSGNTIYF. Based on the CDR3 plus reference TRBV7-2 and TRBJ1-3, the full variable domain is GAGVSQSPSNKVTEKGKDVELRCDPISGHTALYWYRQSLGQGLEFLIYFQGNSAPDKSGLPSDRFSAERTGGSVSTLTIQRTQQEDSAVYLCASSLFRGLSSGNTIYFGEGSWLTVV.